The T cell receptor (beta chain) under discussion was sequenced for a study of early T cells in non-severe SARS-CoV-2 infection. There are 17 residues in the CDR3. Germline CDR1 is ENHRY and CDR2 is SYGVKD. The germline V and J ends were trimmed by 5 bases and 4 bases, with 20 bases remaining between them. Tagging with unique molecular identifiers was applied to individual cDNA molecules. One entry per CDR3 protein, called by TCRdb with MiXCR from the 5' RACE reads. The sample consists of 35,000 or so distinct CDR3 sequences, around 5% of them appearing once. This chain links TRBV10-3 with TRBJ2-2, with D perhaps TRBD1 (6 bases). The receptor comes from an adult who was a healthcare worker with PCR-confirmed SARS-CoV-2 infection or an uninfected control (not recorded which). The sequenced sample was whole blood. The CDR3 sequence: CAISRRTAVAGTGELFF. The CDR3 DNA reads TGTGCCATCAGTCGCAGGACAGCCGTGGCCGGCACCGGGGAGCTGTTTTTT.